A selection of T cell receptor beta chains follows, all from one sample in a study of blood T cell repertoires in COVID-19. Generated by immunoSEQ multiplex PCR, the TCRdb table keeps only in-frame clones and is missing some. Of roughly 410,000 clones in the sample, roughly 86% were seen once. The sample consisted of peripheral blood. The receptors originated from a woman aged 55-70 years with COVID-19, enrolled during active disease. Each CDR3 is given with its conserved first and last residue. A D gene is named only where the DNA matches it firmly. Not all rows give a size; the values are once, few, many and, for expanded clones, a class.

>TRBV25-1|TRBJ2-6|-|-|15
TGTGCCAGCAGTGATCAGTTCTCTGGGGCCAACGTCCTGACTTTC
CASSDQFSGANVLTF
>TRBV5-1|TRBJ2-2|-|-|14
TGCGCCAGCAGCCTAGCTGGTAACACCGGGGAGCTGTTTTTT
CASSLAGNTGELFF
>TRBV19|TRBJ1-5|-|TRBD1|17
TGTGCCAGTACCTTGTTATCGGGACAGGGCCCGGATCAGCCCCAGCATTTT
CASTLLSGQGPDQPQHF
>TRBV6-5|TRBJ2-7|once|TRBD1|13
TGTGCCAGCACCCGGGACAGGGTTGCCGAGCAGTACTTC
CASTRDRVAEQYF
>TRBV5-1|TRBJ2-3|-|-|14
TGCGCCAGCAGCTTGCGGGGGAAGGCAGATACGCAGTATTTT
CASSLRGKADTQYF
>TRBV29-1|TRBJ1-2|-|-|11
TGCAGCGTTGCAGGGGTGCGGGGCTACACCTTC
CSVAGVRGYTF
>TRBV7-9|TRBJ1-2|-|-|14
TGTGCCAGCAGCTTAGATGGGGGCAGCTATGGCTACACCTTC
CASSLDGGSYGYTF
>TRBV6-5|TRBJ2-6|-|-|14
TGTGCCATCTCTGTAATCCCTGGGGCCAACGTCCTGACTTTC
CAISVIPGANVLTF
>TRBV6-1|TRBJ1-1|-|-|14
TGTGCCAGCAGTGAAGTTGGACAGCCAGCTGAAGCTTTCTTT
CASSEVGQPAEAFF
>TRBV29-1|TRBJ1-2|-|-|12
TGCAGCGTTGAAGAGGCAGGCTATGGCTACACCTTC
CSVEEAGYGYTF
>TRBV21-1|TRBJ2-2|few|-|14
TGTGCCAGCTTGCCGGGGGTACACACCGGGGAGCTGTTTTTT
CASLPGVHTGELFF
>TRBV20-1|TRBJ2-4|-|-|15
TGCAGTGCTAGTAGGGACACCCTAGCCAAAAACATTCAGTACTTC
CSASRDTLAKNIQYF
>TRBV7-9|TRBJ1-2|-|TRBD1|13
TGTGCCAGCAGGAGGACAGGGAGAGATGGCTACACCTTC
CASRRTGRDGYTF
>TRBV12-5|TRBJ2-1|-|TRBD1|15
TGTGCTAGTGGACCCGGGACAGTGGCTTACAATGAGCAGTTCTTC
CASGPGTVAYNEQFF
>TRBV2|TRBJ2-1|-|-|15
TGTGCCAGCAGTGGGGGTTGGACAGCCAACAATGAGCAGTTCTTC
CASSGGWTANNEQFF
>TRBV15|TRBJ1-6|-|TRBD1|14
TGTGCCACCAGCCCCGACAGGGGTGGATCACCCCTCCACTTT
CATSPDRGGSPLHF
>TRBV28|TRBJ1-4|-|TRBD1|16
TGTGCCAGCAGTTTACTGCCGGGACAGGGTAGTGAAAAACTGTTTTTT
CASSLLPGQGSEKLFF
>TRBV18|TRBJ2-5|once|-|13
TGTGCCAGCACACCGGGGCCACGAGAGACCCAGTACTTC
CASTPGPRETQYF
>TRBV27|TRBJ2-1|-|TRBD2|15
TGTGCCAGCAGTTTAGTTAGCGGGGGGGGCAATGAGCAGTTCTTC
CASSLVSGGGNEQFF
>TRBV30|TRBJ1-4|-|-|12
TGTGCCTGGTCCGGGGCTAATGAAAAACTGTTTTTT
CAWSGANEKLFF
>TRBV6-4|TRBJ2-1|-|TRBD2|15
TGTGCCAGCAGTTATAGCGGGGAGATAAACAATGAGCAGTTCTTC
CASSYSGEINNEQFF
>TRBV5-6|TRBJ2-7|-|TRBD2|14
TGTGCCAGCAGCGTGGGACTAGCGTCCTACGAGCAGTACTTC
CASSVGLASYEQYF
>TRBV5-1|TRBJ1-4|once|-|14
TGCGCCAGCAGCGTCTCGTGGACACATGAAAAACTGTTTTTT
CASSVSWTHEKLFF
>TRBV6-5|TRBJ1-2|-|TRBD1|15
TGTGCCAGCAGTTACTCCGACAGGGCCCACTATGGCTACACCTTC
CASSYSDRAHYGYTF
>TRBV6-6|TRBJ2-1|once|-|14
TGTGCCAGCAGAATACTAGGGACCTACAATGAGCAGTTCTTC
CASRILGTYNEQFF
>TRBV20-1|TRBJ2-3|few|-|10
TGCAGTGCTAGAGTCAATACGCAGTATTTT
CSARVNTQYF